This T cell receptor (beta chain) was captured in a study of T cell responses to AZD1222 COVID-19 vaccine. Only in-frame clones appear in the TCRdb table, and some are missing; sequencing was by immunoSEQ multiplex PCR. The sample yields 60,000 to 100,000 clones, under 95% seen once. As to this clone: No antigen is known for it.

Trimming took off 1 base at V and 5 bases at J, with 8 bases between the two ends. CDR3 length equals 13 residues. The germline V gene encodes CDR1 SGHNT and CDR2 YENEEA. Broader study findings: Most donors were white British, females outnumbered males, and clonal diversity was possibly underestimated. After two AZD1222 doses, spike-specific TCR breadth and depth rose versus day 0. The study sampled repertoires only after the peak T cell response. Just a handful of people given AZD1222 tested seropositive at baseline.

The sample here was peripheral blood, taken on day 0 of MenACWY control vaccination. This chain connects TRBV11-3 to TRBJ2-5; D gene ambiguous. This TCR derives from an adult in good health. The CDR3 spells CASSLGVSETQYF. For the CDR3, the DNA is TGTGCCAGCAGCTTAGGAGTGAGTGAGACCCAGTACTTC.